The subject of this entry is one T cell receptor (beta chain). Antigen unknown. Assay: immunoSEQ multiplex PCR; the TCRdb copy retains only in-frame clones and omits some. The table includes 90,000 or so clones, over 85% detected once. The data were taken from a study of Tregs in tolerant kidney transplant recipients. Points from the study as a whole: Activated donor B cell expansion appeared to reveal the most relevant donor-specific TCRbeta repertoire. The small number of patients limits these findings pending further validation. No direct test of biological reproducibility was done here.

Recipients received nonmyeloablative bone marrow transplants from related graft donors, with transient mixed chimerism. Thawed PBMCs were FACS-sorted into unstimulated CD4+CD25+CD127- regulatory T cells, CD4+CD25- non-regulatory cells, CD4 and CD8 cells. Trimming removed 6 bases at V and 1 base at J, with 15 bases between. This CDR3 has 14 amino acids. Germline assignment: CDR1 SQVTM and CDR2 ANQGSEA. This sequence was found in a human patient who received a combined kidney and bone marrow transplant. Some T cells may be the graft donor's. The sample consisted of CD4+ T cells from blood (PBMCs), taken 12 months after the transplant. V usage is TRBV29-1 and J usage is TRBJ1-1; D remains ambiguous. In DNA, the CDR3 is TGCAGCGTCACCCCAATCGGGAGGAACACTGAAGCTTTCTTT. Protein: CSVTPIGRNTEAFF. The variable domain in full, completed from reference TRBV29-1 and TRBJ1-1, reads SAVISQKPSRDICQRGTSLTIQCQVDSQVTMMFWYRQQPGQSLTLIATANQGSEATYESGFVIDKFPISRPNLTFSTLTVSNMSPEDSSIYLCSVTPIGRNTEAFFGQGTRLTVV.